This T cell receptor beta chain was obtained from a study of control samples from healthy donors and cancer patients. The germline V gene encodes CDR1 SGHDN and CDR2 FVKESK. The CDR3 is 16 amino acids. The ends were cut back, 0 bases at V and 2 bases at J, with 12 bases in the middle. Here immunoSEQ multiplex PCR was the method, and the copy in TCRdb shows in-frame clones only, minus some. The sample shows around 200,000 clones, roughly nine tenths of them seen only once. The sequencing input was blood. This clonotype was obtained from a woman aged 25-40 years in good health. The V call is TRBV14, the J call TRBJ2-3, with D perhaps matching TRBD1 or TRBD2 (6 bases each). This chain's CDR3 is CASSQDRRGPTDTQYF. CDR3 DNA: TGTGCCAGCAGCCAAGATAGACGGGGGCCCACAGATACGCAGTATTTT.